The clone carrying this TCR beta chain turned up a few times. TCRdb redid the calling of the RT-PCR reads with MiXCR, one entry per CDR3 protein. The data hold about a million distinct CDR3 sequences, with roughly 18% observed a single time. This sample stems from a study of patients and donors after allogeneic stem cell transplantation. The receptor was derived from a human donor who was either an allogeneic HSCT recipient or a stem cell or donor lymphocyte infusion donor (not recorded which). It is not recorded whose cells these are; they may come from a transplant donor. The material sequenced was blood, either unsorted or a sorted T cell fraction (not recorded which).

CDR3 bases: TGCGCCAGCAGCCCGGAAGCCCAGGATAGAAGGAATGAGCAGTTCTTC. It specifies CASSPEAQDRRNEQFF. The V call is TRBV5-1, the J call TRBJ2-1; no definite D call. The V and J ends lost 4 bases and 7 bases respectively, with 21 bases between them. In germline, CDR1 is SGHRS, CDR2 YFSETQ. The CDR3 is made up of 16 amino acids.